Described below is a single T cell receptor beta chain sequence and its context. A much larger clone sits a single nucleotide away, making a read error possible. These data come from a study of molecular identifiers for immune sequencing clone quantification. Each CDR3 protein gets one entry after TCRdb re-called the PCR reads with MiXCR. The sample consists of 15,000 to 25,000 distinct CDR3 sequences, about 20% of them appearing once. The CDR3 runs 13 residues. Germline V lookup: CDR1 SNHLY, CDR2 FYNNEI. The sample consisted of naive CD8+ T cells from blood, with Jurkat cell RNA spiked in. Subset meaning: FACS-sorted CD8+CD4-CCR7+CD45RA+ naive T cells. This sequence was found in a human donor in good health. Some libraries in this study had Jurkat cell RNA spiked in. The gene calls are TRBV2 and TRBJ1-1; unclear D gene. CDR3 DNA: TGTGCCTGCAGTGATATGGGGAACACTGAAGCTTTCTTT. This translates into CACSDMGNTEAFF. Using reference TRBV2 and TRBJ1-1 for the parts outside the CDR3, the full variable domain is EPEVTQTPSHQVTQMGQEVILRCVPISNHLYFYWYRQILGQKVEFLVSFYNNEISEKSEIFDDQFSVERPDGSNFTLKIRSTKLEDSAMYFCACSDMGNTEAFFGQGTRLTVV.